Only a few counts were recorded for the clone carrying this T cell receptor beta chain. Unique molecular identifiers had been added to the TCR beta cDNA libraries. TCRdb reprocessed the PCR reads via MiXCR and lists one record per CDR3 protein. The sample consists of about 820,000 distinct CDR3 sequences, 53% of them appearing once. The data originate from a study of post-analysis software for immune sequencing data. The TCR comes from a girl aged 10 to 17 with multiple sclerosis. Source material: blood.

Here the CDR3 DNA reads TGCGCCAGCAGCCAAGAGACAGGCCTCTATGGCTACACCTTC. Protein: CASSQETGLYGYTF. The V gene is TRBV4-1, the J gene TRBJ1-2; maybe TRBD1 (6 bases). The CDR3 consists of 14 residues. The germline CDR1 and CDR2 sequences are MGHRA and YSYEKL. The ends were cut back, 0 bases at V and 4 bases at J, with 9 bases in the middle.